This T cell receptor (beta chain) stems from a study of OX40 agonist ivuxolimab in advanced cancers. Study-wide results and caveats: Clonal expansion was seen in CD4+ and CD8+ blood T cells by week 6 at 0.1 to 3.0 mg/kg.

The repertoire was sequenced with immunoSEQ multiplex PCR; TCRdb's copy has only in-frame clones and lacks some. Of 95,000 to 150,000 clones listed, 85% to 90% were seen once; the top ten hold around 0.55%. On this clone itself: Antigen: not known.

Germline CDR1 SNHLY, CDR2 FYNNEI. This CDR3 is 15 amino acids long. V lost 5 bases to trimming and J lost 7 bases, with 17 bases between them. The receptor's source is an adult with an advanced solid tumor such as melanoma, head and neck, liver or kidney cancer. The sample here was CD4+ or CD8+ T cells sorted from blood, taken in a trial of the OX40 agonist ivuxolimab. This chain connects TRBV2 to TRBJ2-2; D is possibly TRBD1 or TRBD2 (6 bases each). CDR3 coding DNA: TGTGCCAGCAGTAGTGAAGTCGGGGGCTTCGGGGAGCTGTTTTTT. It is translated as CASSSEVGGFGELFF.